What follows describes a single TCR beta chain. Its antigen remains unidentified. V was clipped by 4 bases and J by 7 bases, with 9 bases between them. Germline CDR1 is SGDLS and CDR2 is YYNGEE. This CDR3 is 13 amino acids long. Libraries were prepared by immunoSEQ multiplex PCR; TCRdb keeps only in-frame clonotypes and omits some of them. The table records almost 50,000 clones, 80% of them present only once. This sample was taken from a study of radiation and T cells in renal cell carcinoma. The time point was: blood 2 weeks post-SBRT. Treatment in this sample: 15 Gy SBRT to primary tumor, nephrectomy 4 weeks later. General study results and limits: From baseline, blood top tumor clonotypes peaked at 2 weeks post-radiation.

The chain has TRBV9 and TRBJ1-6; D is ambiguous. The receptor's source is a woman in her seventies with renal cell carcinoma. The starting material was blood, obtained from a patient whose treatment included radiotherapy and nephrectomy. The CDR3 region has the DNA TGTGCCAGCAGCCCCAGCCACAATTCACCCCTCCACTTT. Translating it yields CASSPSHNSPLHF.